This T cell receptor (beta chain) came from a study of Ad26.COV2.S vaccination and SARS-CoV-2 variants. The study, taken as a whole, reports: It was reported that spike-specific CD8+ and CD4+ T cell responses were substantially broad after vaccination. Placebo recipients showed lower spike-specific TCR breadth than vaccinees. Measurement of non-spike TCR breadth gave similar results in vaccine and placebo recipients.

Treatment of the sample: roughly 19 received Ad26.COV2.S at low or high dose, single or two shots; about 5 received placebo; per-sample allocation not given. Day 63 after the first injection of vaccine or placebo was the sampling time. Wuhan-strain SARS-CoV-2 spike was expressed by the Ad26 vector that made up the vaccine. For this clone: The target antigen is unknown.

In germline, CDR1 is SGHVS, CDR2 FQNEAQ. This CDR3 comprises 15 residues. V lost 5 bases and J lost 6; bases outside the gene matches: 11. Sequenced by immunoSEQ multiplex PCR; TCRdb stores in-frame clones only, minus some. The data show about 480,000 clones, 87% seen once. The source of this sequence is a person between 18 and 59 years old who received the Ad26.COV2.S COVID-19 vaccine or a placebo. Sequenced material: peripheral blood, taken in a trial of Ad26.COV2.S vaccine versus placebo. The chain joins TRBV7-8 to TRBJ1-2; 8 bases map to TRBD1. CDR3 region: CASSELGQGRDGYTF. The CDR3 DNA is TGTGCCAGCAGCGAGCTTGGACAGGGAAGGGATGGCTACACCTTC.